This T cell receptor beta chain was found in a study of T cell responses to AZD1222 COVID-19 vaccine. Overall study findings and caveats: Seropositivity was recorded at baseline in only 5 or 6 AZD1222 recipients. Every sample of the repertoires postdated the peak T cell response. Two AZD1222 doses significantly raised spike-specific TCR breadth and depth over controls. Clonal diversity was possibly underestimated, and the donors were mostly white British, with more females.

Sequencing used immunoSEQ multiplex PCR; TCRdb keeps in-frame clones, though not all of them. The sample has roughly 120,000 clones, around 92% seen once. On this clone: Its antigen remains unidentified.

CDR3 length: 15 residues. Germline V gene sequence: CDR1 LNHDA, CDR2 SQIVND (reference sequence). J gave up 4 bases and V 4 bases, and 7 bases lay outside the gene matches. The gene calls are TRBV19 and TRBJ1-5, with 7 bases that match TRBD1. This specimen was peripheral blood, taken 28 days after the second AZD1222 dose. This receptor was taken from an adult who received the AZD1222 COVID-19 vaccine. The CDR3 reads CASSRDLTGNQPQHF. The CDR3 bases are TGTGCCAGTAGTAGAGACCTGACAGGGAATCAGCCCCAGCATTTT.